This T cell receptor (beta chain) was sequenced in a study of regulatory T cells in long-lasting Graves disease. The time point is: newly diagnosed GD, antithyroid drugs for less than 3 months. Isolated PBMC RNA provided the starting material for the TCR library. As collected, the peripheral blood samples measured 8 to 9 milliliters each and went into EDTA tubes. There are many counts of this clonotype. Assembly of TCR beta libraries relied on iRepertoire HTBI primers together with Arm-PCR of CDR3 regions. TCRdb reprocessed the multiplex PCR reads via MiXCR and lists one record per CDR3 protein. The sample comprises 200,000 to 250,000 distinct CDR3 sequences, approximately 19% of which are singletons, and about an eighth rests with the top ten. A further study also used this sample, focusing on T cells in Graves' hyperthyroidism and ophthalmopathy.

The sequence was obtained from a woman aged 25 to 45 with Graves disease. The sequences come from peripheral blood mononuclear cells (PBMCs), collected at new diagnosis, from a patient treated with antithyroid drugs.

This CDR3 reads CASRLGTAYGYTF. Written as DNA, the CDR3 is TGTGCCAGCAGACTCGGGACAGCCTATGGCTACACCTTC. The chain has TRBV12-3 or TRBV12-4 and TRBJ1-2; 7 nucleotides agree with TRBD1. V shed 6 bases and J 4 bases; nucleotides not matched to a gene: 5. The CDR3 is 13 residues long.